The entry below describes one TCR beta chain. This clonotype came up a few times. Its cognate antigen has yet to be identified. No clone much larger than this one lies a single base away; base qualities are absent. Receptors were amplified or captured by 5' RACE. Instrument on record: Illumina HiSeq 2000. In TCRdb, the public reads were trimmed at Q25 with fastp and aligned with MiXCR, with productive beta chains retained. A single entry per CDR3 protein holds the most common genes and DNA from its merged rows. The sample table holds 800 to 900 distinct CDR3 sequences, of which about 9% were seen once. The ten largest clonotypes hold 20% to 30% of the sample. The data belong to a study (dated by TCRdb to the mid-2010s). Context from the whole study: The study investigated the origins of HIV persistence in individuals who naturally controlled HIV infection.

Cut back by 2 bases and 0 bases, the V and J ends lie 11 bases apart. The CDR3 holds 16 amino acids from the cysteine to the phenylalanine. Only the CDR3 DNA stays, 48 bases, in frame from base 1. CDR1 and CDR2, looked up from the germline V gene, are SGHTA and FQGTGA. Recombination connected TRBV7-3 to TRBJ2-1; the D gene is unclear. The specimen sequenced was total memory T cells from blood PBMCs. This sample's cell subset or site label indicates: transitional memory CD4+ T cells. The sequence was collected from a male donor with HIV. This receptor carries the CDR3 CASSLYGRNSYNEQFF. In nucleotides, the sequence is TGTGCCAGCAGCTTATATGGACGGAACTCCTACAATGAGCAGTTCTTC. Extended through the reference TRBV7-3 and TRBJ2-1 proteins, this CDR3 yields the full variable domain: GAGVSQTPSNKVTEKGKYVELRCDPISGHTALYWYRQSLGQGPEFLIYFQGTGAADDSGLPNDRFFAVRPEGSVSTLKIQRTERGDSAVYLCASSLYGRNSYNEQFFGPGTRLTVL.